Each of the 10 T cell receptor beta chains below was sequenced from the same sample in a study of T cell responses to AZD1222 COVID-19 vaccine. Sequenced by immunoSEQ multiplex PCR; TCRdb stores in-frame clones only, minus some. The sample holds about 140,000 clones, around 88% seen once. The starting material was peripheral blood, obtained on day 0 of AZD1222 vaccination. These TCRs come from an adult in good health.

This sequence joins TRBV5-4 and TRBJ2-1, with D possibly being TRBD2 (5 bases). This CDR3 spans 15 amino acids. V lost 2 bases to trimming and J lost 0 bases, with 9 bases between them. Germline lookup yields CDR1 SGHNT and CDR2 YYREEE (reference sequence). The CDR3 DNA reads as TGTGCCAGCAGCTTTCTCGCGGGCTCCTACAATGAGCAGTTCTTC. Protein product: CASSFLAGSYNEQFF.

The J gene is TRBJ1-2, the V gene TRBV28, with D perhaps TRBD1 (5 bases). CDR3 size: 14 residues. V was clipped by 5 bases and J by 4 bases, with 14 bases between them. The germline V gene encodes CDR1 MDHEN and CDR2 SYDVKM. CDR3 sequence (DNA): TGTGCCAGCAGTAGAGGAAGGGGCAGCTATGGCTACACCTTC. It encodes CASSRGRGSYGYTF.

This chain uses TRBV24-1 with TRBJ2-1; D remains ambiguous. Germline V CDR1 and CDR2: KGHDR, SFDVKD. V dropped 3 bases and J dropped 9 bases, with 5 bases sitting between them. The CDR3 loop spans 11 amino acids. Here the CDR3 reads CATSDIGEQFF. Written as DNA, the CDR3 is TGTGCCACCAGTGATATAGGTGAGCAGTTCTTC.

This chain links TRBV7-8 with TRBJ2-1; 10 bases fit TRBD2. Trimming at V came to 3 bases and at J to 4 bases, leaving 6 bases not matched to a gene. CDR3 length equals 16 residues. Germline V lookup: CDR1 SGHVS, CDR2 FQNEAQ. The CDR3 loop reads CASSFRTSGLYNEQFF. In DNA, the CDR3 is TGTGCCAGCAGCTTTAGGACTAGCGGATTGTACAATGAGCAGTTCTTC.

The rearrangement uses TRBV3-1 (or the pseudogene TRBV3-2) and TRBJ2-5; possibly TRBD2 for D (5 bases). The V gene's germline CDR1 is LGHDT and CDR2 YNNKEL (reference sequence). This CDR3 spans 15 amino acids. With 1 base removed from V and 5 bases from J, the gap between germline ends came to 14 bases. CDR3 protein: CASSQGSTSRETQYF. The CDR3 DNA is TGTGCCAGCAGCCAAGGGAGTACTAGTCGGGAGACCCAGTACTTC.

J is TRBJ2-7 and V is TRBV27; the match to TRBD1 covers 7 bases. Germline CDR1 reads MNHEY; CDR2 reads SMNVEV (reference sequence). This CDR3 has 14 residues. The V gene end was trimmed by 7 bases and the J gene end by 3 bases; junction bases not matched to a gene: 9. Written as DNA, the CDR3 is TGTGCCAGCACCAAGGGGGACAGACACTACGAGCAGTACTTC. This gives the protein CASTKGDRHYEQYF.

V usage is TRBV7-8 and J usage is TRBJ1-1, with D hard to call. V was cut by 5 bases and J by 1 base, with 14 bases left in between. Germline loops: CDR1 SGHVS, CDR2 FQNEAQ. The CDR3 extends over 15 amino acids. The CDR3 is CASSGQARRNTEAFF. The CDR3 bases are TGTGCCAGCAGCGGGCAGGCCCGGAGGAACACTGAAGCTTTCTTT.

The chain links TRBV3-1 (or the pseudogene TRBV3-2) to TRBJ1-3; D is perhaps TRBD1 (5 bases). This CDR3 region has 15 residues. Germline V gene data show CDR1 as LGHDT and CDR2 as YNNKEL (reference sequence). V was clipped by 6 bases and J by 0 bases, with 12 bases between them. The CDR3 spells CASSPGHLSGNTIYF. In DNA, the CDR3 is TGTGCCAGCAGTCCTGGACATCTCTCTGGAAACACCATATATTTT.

This clone was counted only a few times. The chain links TRBV2 to TRBJ1-1, with D perhaps matching TRBD1 (6 bases). CDR3 length: 15 residues. Germline CDR1 reads SNHLY; CDR2 reads FYNNEI. Trimming cost V 7 bases and J 3 bases, with 18 bases left between them. The CDR3, as DNA: TGTGCCAGCATCAGGGAACAGGGTTATGACACTGAAGCTTTCTTT. Its translation is CASIREQGYDTEAFF.

The genes are TRBV15 and TRBJ2-3; no clear D. The CDR3 covers 15 residues. Trimming left V 0 bases short and J 1 base short, with 8 bases between. Germline CDR1 LNHNV, CDR2 YYDKDF (reference sequence). CDR3 amino acids: CATSREEPRTDTQYF. The DNA for the CDR3 is TGTGCCACCAGCAGAGAGGAGCCACGCACAGATACGCAGTATTTT.